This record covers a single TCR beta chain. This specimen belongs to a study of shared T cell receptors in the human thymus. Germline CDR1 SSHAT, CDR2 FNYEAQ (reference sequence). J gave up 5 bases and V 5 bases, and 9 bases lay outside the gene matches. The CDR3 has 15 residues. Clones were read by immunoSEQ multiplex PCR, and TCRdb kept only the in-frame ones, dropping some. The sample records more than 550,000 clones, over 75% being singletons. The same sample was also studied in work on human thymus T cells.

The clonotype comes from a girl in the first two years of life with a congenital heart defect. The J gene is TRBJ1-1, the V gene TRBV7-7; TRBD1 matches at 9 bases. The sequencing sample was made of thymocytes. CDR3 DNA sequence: TGTGCCAGCAGCCAGGACAGGGGTCGGAGGACTGAAGCTTTCTTT. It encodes CASSQDRGRRTEAFF.